The 32 T cell receptor beta chains given below trace back to one sample, sequenced in a study of blood T cell repertoires in COVID-19. Sequencing used immunoSEQ multiplex PCR; TCRdb keeps in-frame clones, though not all of them. The sample shows around 60,000 clones, 84% of them seen only once. Sample: peripheral blood. These receptors were taken from a man between 60 and 70 years old with COVID-19, enrolled during active disease.

A single count supports this clone. The rearrangement links TRBV2 to TRBJ1-4; 7 nucleotides align to TRBD1. Germline V CDR1 and CDR2: SNHLY, FYNNEI. V gave up 4 bases and J gave up 8 bases; unmatched junction bases: 4. This CDR3 spans 13 amino acids. CDR3 in DNA: TGTGCCAGCAGTGGAGGAGGGGGCGAAAAACTGTTTTTT. Amino acid sequence: CASSGGGGEKLFF.

This chain connects TRBV4-1 to TRBJ1-1; D is unclear. Trimming took off 1 base at V and 2 bases at J, with 17 bases between the two ends. CDR1 and CDR2 (germline): MGHRA, YSYEKL. The CDR3 runs 17 residues. The CDR3 DNA reads TGCGCCAGCAGCCAAGTAGGTAGAAGGAGGGTAAACACTGAAGCTTTCTTT. This codes for CASSQVGRRRVNTEAFF.

The chain is built from TRBV5-4 and TRBJ2-7; TRBD2 aligns across 11 bases. Germline lookup yields CDR1 SGHNT and CDR2 YYREEE (reference sequence). J gave up 2 bases and V 3 bases, and 10 bases lay outside the gene matches. The CDR3 is 17 residues long. The CDR3: CASSSRFGTSGTYEQYF. CDR3 in DNA: TGTGCCAGCAGCTCCAGGTTCGGGACTAGCGGTACCTACGAGCAGTACTTC.

This rearrangement joins TRBV10-2 to TRBJ2-1; TRBD2 aligns across 7 bases. Germline V gene lookup returns CDR1 WSHSY and CDR2 SAAADI. The CDR3 consists of 13 residues. The CDR3 sequence: CAADGGEGNEQFF. CDR3 nucleotides: TGCGCAGCGGATGGGGGGGAAGGCAATGAGCAGTTCTTC.

The rearrangement uses TRBV7-7 and TRBJ2-6; TRBD2 might be the D (7 bases). Germline lookup yields CDR1 SSHAT and CDR2 FNYEAQ (reference sequence). This CDR3 contains 16 residues. V dropped 0 bases and J dropped 2 bases, with 8 bases sitting between them. CDR3 protein: CASSLAGGPGANVLTF. CDR3 DNA: TGTGCCAGCAGCTTAGCGGGGGGGCCTGGGGCCAACGTCCTGACTTTC.

This clone was counted a single time. The chain employs TRBV10-1 and TRBJ2-2, with TRBD2 matching 10 bases. The CDR3 totals 15 residues. In germline, CDR1 is WNHNN, CDR2 SYGVQD (reference sequence). The trim removed 6 bases at V and 4 bases at J, leaving 5 bases unmatched. The CDR3 region is CASSQTSGITGELFF. In DNA, the CDR3 is TGCGCCAGCAGCCAAACTAGCGGGATCACCGGGGAGCTGTTTTTT.

This rearrangement joins TRBV24-1 to TRBJ2-7; D gene ambiguous. The CDR3 runs to 14 residues. Deletions cut 4 bases from V and 3 bases from J, with 12 bases between. Germline loops: CDR1 KGHDR, CDR2 SFDVKD. The DNA of the CDR3 is TGTGCCACCAGTGAATCAAGCGCAAACTACGAGCAGTACTTC. This gives the protein CATSESSANYEQYF.

This chain connects TRBV5-4 to TRBJ2-3; 8 bases are shared with TRBD2. V was clipped by 4 bases and J by 4 bases; unmatched bases: 14. This CDR3 comprises 17 residues. Germline V gives CDR1 SGHNT, CDR2 YYREEE (reference sequence). This chain's CDR3 is CASSASRGTSRPDTQYF. Here the CDR3 DNA reads TGTGCCAGCAGCGCAAGCCGGGGGACTAGTCGCCCAGATACGCAGTATTTT.

The chain has TRBV6-8 and TRBJ1-4; 7 bases are a match to TRBD1. Germline lookup yields CDR1 MNHGY and CDR2 SAAAGT. This CDR3 region has 13 residues. V shed 6 bases and J 8 bases; nucleotides not matched to a gene: 6. CDR3 amino acids: CASSPLDREKLFF. The CDR3 DNA is TGTGCCAGCAGCCCCTTGGACAGGGAAAAACTGTTTTTT.

The chain employs TRBV7-3 and TRBJ2-5; D unclear. The CDR3 sequence is 12 residues long. Germline CDR1 is SGHTA and CDR2 is FQGTGA. V was pared by 5 bases and J by 0 bases, with 4 bases between. CDR3 loop: CASSPNQETQYF. In DNA, the CDR3 is TGTGCCAGCAGCCCTAACCAAGAGACCCAGTACTTC.

The chain recombines TRBV2 with TRBJ2-5, with TRBD2 matching 11 bases. V lost 4 bases, J lost 5 bases, and 9 bases stayed unmatched. Germline values: CDR1 SNHLY, CDR2 FYNNEI. The length of the CDR3 is 16 residues. CDR3 in DNA: TGTGCCAGCAGTGTTTCTAGCGGGGGGTTTGGGGAGACCCAGTACTTC. Amino acids: CASSVSSGGFGETQYF.

This clone showed up just a few times. The J gene is TRBJ2-7, the V gene TRBV10-1; possible D gene TRBD2, 6 bases. The CDR3 is 13 residues long. V was clipped by 4 bases and J by 0 bases, with 7 bases between them. Looked up from germline, CDR1 is WNHNN and CDR2 is SYGVQD (reference sequence). The CDR3 protein is CASSGDSSYEQYF. In DNA form, the CDR3 reads TGCGCCAGCAGTGGGGACTCCTCCTACGAGCAGTACTTC.

A single count supports this clone. This chain connects TRBV6-1 to TRBJ1-6, with no clear D. This CDR3 has 13 amino acids. V was trimmed by 5 bases and J by 10 bases, leaving 12 bases between them. Per the germline V gene, CDR1 is MNHNS and CDR2 is SASEGT. As DNA, the CDR3 is TGTGCCAGCAGTTCCTTCGGGATCTCACCCCTCCACTTT. Amino acids: CASSSFGISPLHF.

The rearrangement uses TRBV12-3 or TRBV12-4 and TRBJ2-7, with D maybe TRBD2 (7 bases). The CDR3 length is 12 residues. The V gene lost 6 bases and the J gene lost 6 bases, with 12 bases spanning the gap. The CDR3 coding sequence is TGTGCCAGCAGGGGGGAGGGGGGCGAGCAGTACTTC. This gives the protein CASRGEGGEQYF.

This chain joins TRBV20-1 and TRBJ2-5; D uncertain. This CDR3 comprises 11 residues. V was trimmed by 7 bases and J by 5 bases, leaving 11 bases between them. The germline CDR1 and CDR2 sequences are DFQATT and SNEGSKA (reference sequence). CDR3 in DNA: TGCAGTGTTACGCCGGTGGAGACCCAGTACTTC. Protein sequence: CSVTPVETQYF.

This clone has a single count. The chain joins TRBV5-5 to TRBJ2-3; TRBD2 matches 10 bases. The CDR3 is 15 residues long. V was pared by 4 bases and J by 1 base, with 3 bases of the junction left unmatched. CDR1 is SGHKS and CDR2 is YYEKEE in the germline V gene (reference sequence). The CDR3 loop reads CASSLGTSGTDTQYF. CDR3 sequence (DNA): TGTGCCAGCAGCCTAGGGACTAGCGGCACAGATACGCAGTATTTT.

The chain has TRBV2 and TRBJ1-6, with no clear D. The germline CDR1 and CDR2 sequences are SNHLY and FYNNEI. V gave up 6 bases and J gave up 11 bases, with 20 bases separating them. The CDR3 has 15 residues. The CDR3, as DNA: TGTGCCAGCAGCCCTAATACTATCCCCCTCGCACCCCTCCACTTT. Protein: CASSPNTIPLAPLHF.

This clone was recorded a few times. The V call is TRBV3-1 (or the pseudogene TRBV3-2), the J call TRBJ2-7, with 13 nucleotides matching TRBD2. Germline lookup yields CDR1 LGHDT and CDR2 YNNKEL (reference sequence). J gave up 2 bases and V 4 bases, and 5 bases lay outside the gene matches. The CDR3 is 16 amino acids. The DNA of the CDR3 is TGTGCCAGCAGCCCGGGACTAGCGGGACTTCCCTACGAGCAGTACTTC. This translates into CASSPGLAGLPYEQYF.

The chain is built from TRBV7-3 and TRBJ2-2; maybe TRBD1 (6 bases). Trimming removed 6 bases from V and 6 bases from J, with 14 bases in between. This CDR3 comprises 14 residues. Germline CDR1 SGHTA, CDR2 FQGTGA. The CDR3 loop reads CASRSPQGSGELFF. CDR3 DNA sequence: TGTGCCAGCAGATCACCGCAGGGGTCCGGGGAGCTGTTTTTT.

The chain recombines TRBV24-1 with TRBJ1-6; D may be TRBD1 (5 bases). V gave up 5 bases and J gave up 6 bases, with 10 bases separating them. Looked up from germline, CDR1 is KGHDR and CDR2 is SFDVKD. CDR3 length equals 14 residues. Here the CDR3 reads CATSGGTVNSPLHF. As DNA, the CDR3 is TGTGCCACCAGTGGCGGGACGGTTAATTCACCCCTCCACTTT.

The chain's CDR3 is CAISVGTGKDEQFF. CDR3 sequence (DNA): TGTGCCATCAGTGTCGGGACAGGCAAGGATGAGCAGTTCTTC. The V gene is TRBV10-3, the J gene TRBJ2-1, with TRBD1 matching 8 bases. The CDR3 is made up of 14 amino acids. Germline values: CDR1 ENHRY, CDR2 SYGVKD. The V segment lost 4 bases and the J segment 8 bases; nucleotides outside the gene matches: 7.

The genes are TRBV6-5 and TRBJ1-2, with 9 bases that match TRBD1. There are 15 residues in the CDR3. Germline assignment: CDR1 MNHEY and CDR2 SVGAGI. The J segment lost 4 bases and the V segment lost 6 bases, leaving 9 bases of the junction unmatched. CDR3 DNA sequence: TGTGCCAGCAGAACCCGGGACAGGGTTGGCTATGGCTACACCTTC. Translated: CASRTRDRVGYGYTF.

The gene calls are TRBV20-1 and TRBJ1-2, with TRBD1 matching over 8 bases. This CDR3 has 16 residues. Germline CDR1 is DFQATT and CDR2 is SNEGSKA (reference sequence). V gave up 3 bases and J gave up 4 bases; unmatched junction bases: 13. CDR3 residues: CSASQTGAQRAYGYTF. The CDR3 DNA reads as TGCAGTGCTAGTCAGACAGGGGCCCAAAGGGCCTATGGCTACACCTTC.

The chain combines TRBV30 with TRBJ1-2; 11 bases are a match to TRBD1. Per germline, CDR1 GTSNPN and CDR2 SVGIG (reference sequence). The J segment lost 5 bases and the V segment lost 5 bases, leaving 7 bases of the junction unmatched. CDR3 length: 14 residues. CDR3 in amino acids: CAWGTGGMLYGYTF. The CDR3 nucleotides read TGTGCCTGGGGGACAGGGGGGATGCTTTATGGCTACACCTTC. The entire variable domain, with the rest obtained from reference TRBV30 and TRBJ1-2, is as follows: SQTIHQWPATLVQPVGSPLSLECTVEGTSNPNLYWYRQAAGRGLQLLFYSVGIGQISSEVPQNLSASRPQDRQFILSSKKLLLSDSGFYLCAWGTGGMLYGYTFGSGTRLTVV.

The chain employs TRBV10-3 and TRBJ2-7; 7 bases match TRBD2. The length of the CDR3 is 13 residues. V lost 11 bases and J lost 0; bases outside the gene matches: 7. Germline V CDR1 and CDR2: ENHRY, SYGVKD. The CDR3 coding sequence is TGTGCCTCCGGGGGGTCAAGCTCCTACGAGCAGTACTTC. It specifies CASGGSSSYEQYF.

The rearrangement joins TRBV6-1 to TRBJ1-1, with D perhaps TRBD1 (5 bases). Germline CDR1 is MNHNS and CDR2 is SASEGT. The CDR3 contains 15 residues. V was shortened by 0 bases and J by 3 bases, with 11 bases between the two germline ends. CDR3 DNA: TGTGCCAGCAGTGAAGCGACTTCCAGGGACACTGAAGCTTTCTTT. Translated: CASSEATSRDTEAFF.

The rearrangement links TRBV30 to TRBJ1-2; D is undetermined. Trimming stripped 3 bases from V and 7 bases from J, with 24 bases between. The CDR3 covers 16 residues. Germline CDR1 is GTSNPN and CDR2 is SVGIG (reference sequence). The chain's CDR3 is CAWRVLKLWVRGGYTF. The CDR3 DNA reads TGTGCCTGGAGAGTACTGAAGTTGTGGGTACGGGGTGGCTACACCTTC.

This chain links TRBV5-1 with TRBJ2-5; D is perhaps TRBD2 (5 bases). Trimming stripped 0 bases from V and 4 bases from J, with 13 bases between. Germline CDR1 reads SGHRS; CDR2 reads YFSETQ. This CDR3 has 15 amino acids. CDR3 DNA: TGCGCCAGCAGCTTGGCTACTAGTATCACAGAGACCCAGTACTTC. Protein sequence: CASSLATSITETQYF.

The gene calls are TRBV28 and TRBJ1-1; D gene ambiguous. The V end lost 2 bases, the J end lost 3 bases, and 10 bases lay between the germline ends. CDR3 length: 14 residues. Germline CDR1 MDHEN, CDR2 SYDVKM. This CDR3 reads CASSLQVGDTEAFF. In nucleotides, the CDR3 is TGTGCCAGCAGTTTACAGGTCGGGGACACTGAAGCTTTCTTT.

This chain uses TRBV7-9 with TRBJ1-2; D is uncertain. V was pared by 3 bases and J by 4 bases, with 12 bases between. Germline V CDR1 and CDR2: SEHNR, FQNEAQ (reference sequence). CDR3 length: 14 amino acids. The CDR3 DNA reads as TGTGCCAGCAGCTTTTCTGGTAGTTCCTATGGCTACACCTTC. Its translation is CASSFSGSSYGYTF.

In DNA, the CDR3 is TGTGCCAGCAGCTTAGGGGGTCTTGGGGCCATTCCTTACGAGCAGTACTTC. Translated, it gives CASSLGGLGAIPYEQYF. The chain uses TRBV11-2 and TRBJ2-7; tentative D call: TRBD1 (5 bases). Germline CDR1 is SGHAT and CDR2 is FQNNGV. Trimming pared 1 base from V and 4 bases from J, leaving 20 bases between. The CDR3 spans 17 residues.

This clone was recorded only once. The chain combines TRBV6-5 with TRBJ1-1; D is perhaps TRBD1 (5 bases). The V and J ends lost 2 bases and 7 bases respectively, with 17 bases between them. Germline V gene data show CDR1 as MNHEY and CDR2 as SVGAGI. The CDR3 contains 15 residues. For the CDR3, the DNA is TGTGCCAGCAGTTACCAGGGAAGGGTGGTTAGTGAAGCTTTCTTT. This gives the protein CASSYQGRVVSEAFF.